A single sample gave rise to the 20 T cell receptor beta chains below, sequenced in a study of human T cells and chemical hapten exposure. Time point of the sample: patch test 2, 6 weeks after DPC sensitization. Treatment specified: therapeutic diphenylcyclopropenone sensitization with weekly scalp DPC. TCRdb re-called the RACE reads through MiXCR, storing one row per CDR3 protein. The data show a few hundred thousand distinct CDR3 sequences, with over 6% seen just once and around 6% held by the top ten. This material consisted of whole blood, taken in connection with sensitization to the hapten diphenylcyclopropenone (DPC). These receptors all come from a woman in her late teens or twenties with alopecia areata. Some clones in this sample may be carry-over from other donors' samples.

In DNA form, the CDR3 reads TGTGCCAGCAGCCTACAGACAGGGCCCCGCTATGGCTACACCTTC. It yields the protein CASSLQTGPRYGYTF. This chain uses TRBV5-4 with TRBJ1-2; 7 positions agree with TRBD1. Germline V gene data show CDR1 as SGHNT and CDR2 as YYREEE (reference sequence). The CDR3 is 15 residues long. J gave up 4 bases and V 4 bases, and 10 bases lay outside the gene matches.

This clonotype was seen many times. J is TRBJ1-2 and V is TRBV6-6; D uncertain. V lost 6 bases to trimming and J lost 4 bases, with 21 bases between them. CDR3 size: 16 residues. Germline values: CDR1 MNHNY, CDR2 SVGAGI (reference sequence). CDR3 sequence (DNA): TGTGCCAGCAGGACGGGAAGGGAGCTCCCCGCCTATGGCTACACCTTC. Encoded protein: CASRTGRELPAYGYTF.

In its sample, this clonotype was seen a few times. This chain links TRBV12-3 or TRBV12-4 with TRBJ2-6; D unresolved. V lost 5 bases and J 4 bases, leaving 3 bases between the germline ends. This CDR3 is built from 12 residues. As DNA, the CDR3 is TGTGCCAGCAGTGAGGGGGCCAACGTCCTGACTTTC. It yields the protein CASSEGANVLTF.

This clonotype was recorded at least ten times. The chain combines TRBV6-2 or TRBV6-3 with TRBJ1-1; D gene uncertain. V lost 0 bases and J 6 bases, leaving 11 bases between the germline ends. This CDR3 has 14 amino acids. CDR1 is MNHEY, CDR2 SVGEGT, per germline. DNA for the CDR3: TGTGCCAGCAGTTACTCATCTCGGGTCGCTGAAGCTTTCTTT. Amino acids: CASSYSSRVAEAFF.

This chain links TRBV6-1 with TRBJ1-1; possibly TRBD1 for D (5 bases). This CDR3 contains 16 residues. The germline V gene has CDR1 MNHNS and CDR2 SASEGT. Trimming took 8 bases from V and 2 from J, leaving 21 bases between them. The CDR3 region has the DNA TGTGCCAGCGGTTCCCCAACGCGAGGGGTCAACACTGAAGCTTTCTTT. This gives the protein CASGSPTRGVNTEAFF.

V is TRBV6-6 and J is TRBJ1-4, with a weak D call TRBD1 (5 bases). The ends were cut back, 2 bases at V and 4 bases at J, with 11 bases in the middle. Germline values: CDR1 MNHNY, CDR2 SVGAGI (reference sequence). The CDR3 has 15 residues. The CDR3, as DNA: TGTGCCAGCAGTTACGGGGGAGGGGATAATGAAAAACTGTTTTTT. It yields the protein CASSYGGGDNEKLFF.

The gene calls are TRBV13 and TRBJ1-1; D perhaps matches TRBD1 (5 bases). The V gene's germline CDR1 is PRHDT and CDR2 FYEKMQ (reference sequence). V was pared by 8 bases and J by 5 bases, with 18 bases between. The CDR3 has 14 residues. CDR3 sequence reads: CASGALAGRTEAFF. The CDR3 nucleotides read TGTGCCAGCGGGGCCCTCGCAGGCCGAACTGAAGCTTTCTTT.

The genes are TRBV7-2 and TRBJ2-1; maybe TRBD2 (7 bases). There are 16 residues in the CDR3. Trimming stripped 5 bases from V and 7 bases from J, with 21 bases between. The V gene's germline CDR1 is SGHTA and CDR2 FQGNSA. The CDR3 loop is CASSPKSGARGNEQFF. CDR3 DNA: TGTGCCAGCAGCCCCAAGTCGGGGGCGCGGGGGAATGAGCAGTTCTTC.

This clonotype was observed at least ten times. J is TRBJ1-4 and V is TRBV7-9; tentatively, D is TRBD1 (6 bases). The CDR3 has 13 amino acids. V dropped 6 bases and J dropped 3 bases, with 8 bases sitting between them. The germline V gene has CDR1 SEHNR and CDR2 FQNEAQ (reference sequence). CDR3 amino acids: CASRQGPNEKLFF. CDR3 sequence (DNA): TGTGCCAGCAGGCAGGGGCCTAATGAAAAACTGTTTTTT.

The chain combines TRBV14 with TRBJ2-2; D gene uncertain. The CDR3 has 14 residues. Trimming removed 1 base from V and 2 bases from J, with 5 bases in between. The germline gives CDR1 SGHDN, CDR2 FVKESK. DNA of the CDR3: TGTGCCAGCAGCCAAGCGTATAACACCGGGGAGCTGTTTTTT. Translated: CASSQAYNTGELFF. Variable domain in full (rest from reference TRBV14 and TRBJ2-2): EAGVTQFPSHSVIEKGQTVTLRCDPISGHDNLYWYRRVMGKEIKFLLHFVKESKQDESGMPNNRFLAERTGGTYSTLKVQPAELEDSGVYFCASSQAYNTGELFFGEGSRLTVL.

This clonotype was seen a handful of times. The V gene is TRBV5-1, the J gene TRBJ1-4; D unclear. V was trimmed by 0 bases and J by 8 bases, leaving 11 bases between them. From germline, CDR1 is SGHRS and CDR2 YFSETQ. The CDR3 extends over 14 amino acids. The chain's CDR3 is CASSLGQRGEKLFF. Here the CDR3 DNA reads TGCGCCAGCAGCTTGGGTCAGAGAGGAGAAAAACTGTTTTTT.

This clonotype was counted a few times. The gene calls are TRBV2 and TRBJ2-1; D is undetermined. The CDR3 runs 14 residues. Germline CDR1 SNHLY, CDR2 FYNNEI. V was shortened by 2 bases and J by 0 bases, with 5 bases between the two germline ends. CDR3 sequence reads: CASSEMSSYNEQFF. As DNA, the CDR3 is TGTGCCAGCAGTGAAATGAGCTCCTACAATGAGCAGTTCTTC.

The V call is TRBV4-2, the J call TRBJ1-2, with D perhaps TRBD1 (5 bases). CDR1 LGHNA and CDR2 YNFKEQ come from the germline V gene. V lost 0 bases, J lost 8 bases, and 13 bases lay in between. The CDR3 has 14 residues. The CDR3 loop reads CASSQDSAGSGYTF. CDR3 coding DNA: TGTGCCAGCAGCCAAGATAGTGCAGGGAGCGGCTACACCTTC.

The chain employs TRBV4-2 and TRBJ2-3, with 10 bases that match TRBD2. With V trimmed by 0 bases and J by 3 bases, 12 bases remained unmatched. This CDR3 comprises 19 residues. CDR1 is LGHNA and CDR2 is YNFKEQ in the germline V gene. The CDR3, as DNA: TGTGCCAGCAGCCAAGATTGGCTAGCGGGGGAAAAAGGAACAGATACGCAGTATTTT. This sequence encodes CASSQDWLAGEKGTDTQYF.

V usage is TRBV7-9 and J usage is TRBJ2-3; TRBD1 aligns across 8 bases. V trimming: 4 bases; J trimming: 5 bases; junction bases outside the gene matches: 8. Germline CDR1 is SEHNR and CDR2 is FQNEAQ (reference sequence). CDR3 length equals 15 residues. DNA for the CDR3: TGTGCCAGCAGCTCCCCAGGGGGCCCCGAAGATACGCAGTATTTT. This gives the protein CASSSPGGPEDTQYF.

The CDR3 spells CASSLSGKTYEQYF. The CDR3 nucleotides read TGCGCCAGCAGCTTGAGCGGAAAGACCTACGAGCAGTACTTC. This chain links TRBV5-1 with TRBJ2-7; weak D call: TRBD2 (5 bases). This CDR3 contains 14 residues. V gave up 1 base and J gave up 2 bases, with 10 bases separating them. Germline lookup yields CDR1 SGHRS and CDR2 YFSETQ.

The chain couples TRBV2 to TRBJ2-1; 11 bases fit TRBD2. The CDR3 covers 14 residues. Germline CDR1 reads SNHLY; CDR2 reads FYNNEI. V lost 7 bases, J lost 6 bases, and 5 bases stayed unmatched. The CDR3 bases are TGTGCCAGCAATGGGCTAGCGGGGGGCAATGAGCAGTTCTTC. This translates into CASNGLAGGNEQFF. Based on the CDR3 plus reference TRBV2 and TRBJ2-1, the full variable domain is EPEVTQTPSHQVTQMGQEVILRCVPISNHLYFYWYRQILGQKVEFLVSFYNNEISEKSEIFDDQFSVERPDGSNFTLKIRSTKLEDSAMYFCASNGLAGGNEQFFGPGTRLTVL.

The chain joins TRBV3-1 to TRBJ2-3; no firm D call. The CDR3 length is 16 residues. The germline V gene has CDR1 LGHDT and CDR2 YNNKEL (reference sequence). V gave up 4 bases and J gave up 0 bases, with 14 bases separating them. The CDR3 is CASSLQLITSTDTQYF. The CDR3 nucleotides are TGTGCCAGCAGCCTACAGTTGATTACTAGCACAGATACGCAGTATTTT.

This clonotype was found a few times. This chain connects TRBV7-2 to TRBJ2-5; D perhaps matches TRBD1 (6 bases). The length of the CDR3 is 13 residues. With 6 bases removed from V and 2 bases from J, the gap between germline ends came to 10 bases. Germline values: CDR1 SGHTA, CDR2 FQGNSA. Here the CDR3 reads CASRQGWQETQYF. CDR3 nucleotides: TGTGCCAGCAGGCAGGGGTGGCAAGAGACCCAGTACTTC.

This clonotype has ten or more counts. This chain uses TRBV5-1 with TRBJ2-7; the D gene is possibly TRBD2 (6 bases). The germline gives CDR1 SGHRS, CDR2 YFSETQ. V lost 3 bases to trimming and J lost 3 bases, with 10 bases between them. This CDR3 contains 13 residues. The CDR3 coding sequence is TGCGCCAGCAGCTGGGACTTCAGCTACGAGCAGTACTTC. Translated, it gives CASSWDFSYEQYF.